The rows below give T cell receptor beta chains drawn from one sample of a study of blood T cell repertoires in COVID-19. Method: immunoSEQ multiplex PCR; TCRdb's copy keeps in-frame clones and lacks some. The table includes some 140,000 clones, about 80% detected once. Source material: peripheral blood. The receptors here all came from a woman between 55 and 75 years old with COVID-19, enrolled during active disease. The CDR3 runs from the conserved cysteine through the conserved F or W. A D gene is named only where the DNA matches it firmly. Part of the rows lack a size; the others show once, few, many or a class for expanded clones.

D: TRBD1; V: TRBV5-1; J: TRBJ1-2; size: .; DNA: TGCGCCAGCAGCGGGGGACAGTCGAGATATGGCTACACCTTC; CDR3: CASSGGQSRYGYTF
D: TRBD1; V: TRBV3-1/TRBV3-2; J: TRBJ1-3; size: .; DNA: TGTGCCAGCAGTTCCGACAGGGGCTCTGGAAACACCATATATTTT; CDR3: CASSSDRGSGNTIYF
D: TRBD1; V: TRBV19; J: TRBJ1-2; size: .; DNA: TGTGCCAGTAGTATGATTCAGGGGGCTTTTAACTATGGCTACACCTTC; CDR3: CASSMIQGAFNYGYTF
D: .; V: TRBV6-6; J: TRBJ2-7; size: few; DNA: TGTGCCAGCAGGAGACAGTCCTACGAGCAGTACTTC; CDR3: CASRRQSYEQYF
D: .; V: TRBV7-2; J: TRBJ2-3; size: .; DNA: TGTGCCAGCAGCAACTGGGCGGATACGCAGTATTTT; CDR3: CASSNWADTQYF
D: TRBD2; V: TRBV5-5; J: TRBJ2-7; size: .; DNA: TGTGCCAGCGAGCCCGGCGGGGGCTACGAGCAGTACTTC; CDR3: CASEPGGGYEQYF
D: TRBD1; V: TRBV4-1; J: TRBJ1-4; size: .; DNA: TGCGCCAGCAGCCAGACAGGGACAGGGGCTAATGAAAAACTGTTTTTT; CDR3: CASSQTGTGANEKLFF
D: .; V: TRBV3-1/TRBV3-2; J: TRBJ2-1; size: .; DNA: TGTGCCAGCAGCCAACGGCCGGAGGTCTACAATGAGCAGTTCTTC; CDR3: CASSQRPEVYNEQFF
D: .; V: TRBV11-2; J: TRBJ1-5; size: .; DNA: TGTGCCAGCAGCTTAAACTCTCTGTCGGGCAATCAGCCCCAGCATTTT; CDR3: CASSLNSLSGNQPQHF
D: TRBD1; V: TRBV19; J: TRBJ1-1; size: .; DNA: TGTGCCAGTAGTAGCGGACAGGGTCTGTTTTTGATCTTT; CDR3: CASSSGQGLFLIF
D: .; V: TRBV5-1; J: TRBJ1-4; size: .; DNA: TGCGCCAGCCGCAGGGACTTAGGTAATGAAAAACTGTTTTTT; CDR3: CASRRDLGNEKLFF
D: .; V: TRBV7-9; J: TRBJ1-5; size: .; DNA: TGTGCCAGCAGCTTGGAGCCCGGGGGCAATCAGCCCCAGCATTTT; CDR3: CASSLEPGGNQPQHF
D: TRBD1; V: TRBV6-5; J: TRBJ1-2; size: .; DNA: TGTGCCAGCAGTCGCCGGGACAGGGGGTACGGCTACACCTTC; CDR3: CASSRRDRGYGYTF
D: TRBD2; V: TRBV5-1; J: TRBJ2-3; size: .; DNA: TGCGCCAGCAGCTTTTTGGCTAGCGGGGGTGATACGCAGTATTTT; CDR3: CASSFLASGGDTQYF
D: TRBD1; V: TRBV2; J: TRBJ1-2; size: .; DNA: TGTGCCAGCAACCCACAGGGGCTCAACTATGGCTACACCTTC; CDR3: CASNPQGLNYGYTF
D: .; V: TRBV3-1/TRBV3-2; J: TRBJ1-1; size: .; DNA: TGTGCCAGCAGACAGAGAGGACAGAACACTGAAGCTTTCTTT; CDR3: CASRQRGQNTEAFF
D: .; V: TRBV19; J: TRBJ1-4; size: few; DNA: TGTGCCAGTAGTATCCAGCGGTTTAATGAAAAACTGTTTTTT; CDR3: CASSIQRFNEKLFF
D: .; V: TRBV19; J: TRBJ1-5; size: once; DNA: TGTGCCAGTACCCTAAATACGGGTAGCAATCAGCCCCAGCATTTT; CDR3: CASTLNTGSNQPQHF
D: .; V: TRBV12-3/TRBV12-4; J: TRBJ1-6; size: few; DNA: TGTGCCAGCAGTCCTCGGGGGGATTCACCCCTCCACTTT; CDR3: CASSPRGDSPLHF
D: .; V: TRBV7-3; J: TRBJ2-1; size: .; DNA: TGTGCCAGCAGCTTAAACGGGAACGAGCAGTTCTTC; CDR3: CASSLNGNEQFF
D: .; V: TRBV20-1; J: TRBJ1-2; size: few; DNA: TGCAGTGCTAGTTTTACCAGGGTGAGCGACTACACCTTC; CDR3: CSASFTRVSDYTF
D: TRBD2; V: TRBV24-1; J: TRBJ2-3; size: .; DNA: TGTGCCACCAGTGGAGCGGGGGCTACTTACACAGATACGCAGTATTTT; CDR3: CATSGAGATYTDTQYF
D: .; V: TRBV3-1/TRBV3-2; J: TRBJ2-1; size: once; DNA: TGTGCCAGCAGCCAAGGTCTGCGGCAGGGAGGTATAAATGAGCAGTTCTTC; CDR3: CASSQGLRQGGINEQFF
D: .; V: TRBV9; J: TRBJ2-7; size: .; DNA: TGTGCCAGCAGCGGACGACAGACGGCTCCCTACGAGCAGTACTTC; CDR3: CASSGRQTAPYEQYF
D: .; V: TRBV9; J: TRBJ2-3; size: .; DNA: TGTGCCAGCAGCGTGGACGGGGGCACAGATACGCAGTATTTT; CDR3: CASSVDGGTDTQYF
D: .; V: TRBV10-2; J: TRBJ1-6; size: .; DNA: TGCGCCAGCAGTGAGTCCGAAACGGGGGGTTCACCCCTCCACTTT; CDR3: CASSESETGGSPLHF
D: TRBD1; V: TRBV2; J: TRBJ2-3; size: .; DNA: TGTGCCAGCAGTTACAGGGGCGGAACAGATACGCAGTATTTT; CDR3: CASSYRGGTDTQYF
D: .; V: TRBV9; J: TRBJ1-1; size: .; DNA: TGTGCCAGCAGCGGACCCGGGACAAGGACTGAAGCTTTCTTT; CDR3: CASSGPGTRTEAFF
D: TRBD1; V: TRBV13; J: TRBJ2-7; size: few; DNA: TGTGCCAGCAGCTTAGTAGGGGACAGGGTGGCCTACGAGCAGTACTTC; CDR3: CASSLVGDRVAYEQYF
D: TRBD1; V: TRBV7-9; J: TRBJ2-3; size: .; DNA: TGTGCCAGCAGCTTATGGACAGGGGGCCGAAGTGGAGATACGCAGTATTTT; CDR3: CASSLWTGGRSGDTQYF
D: .; V: TRBV19; J: TRBJ1-3; size: .; DNA: TGTGCCAGTAGGGGCCCGGGGGTGAACACCATATATTTT; CDR3: CASRGPGVNTIYF
D: .; V: TRBV9; J: TRBJ1-5; size: .; DNA: TGTGCCAGCAGCCTAGAGACAGGCCAGCCCCAGCATTTT; CDR3: CASSLETGQPQHF
D: TRBD1; V: TRBV9; J: TRBJ1-1; size: .; DNA: TGTGCCAGCAGCGTAGTGGGACAGGGAAGAACTGAAGCTTTCTTT; CDR3: CASSVVGQGRTEAFF
D: .; V: TRBV15; J: TRBJ1-2; size: .; DNA: TGTGCCACCAGCAGAACCCGGGCTTCTTCTCAGGGAAATGGCTACACCTTC; CDR3: CATSRTRASSQGNGYTF
D: .; V: TRBV5-1; J: TRBJ1-3; size: few; DNA: TGCGCCAGCAGCCCCCCAGGGATGGGAAACACCATATATTTT; CDR3: CASSPPGMGNTIYF
D: .; V: TRBV9; J: TRBJ1-5; size: .; DNA: TGTGCCAGCAGCGTATACGGGAGCAATCAGCCCCAGCATTTT; CDR3: CASSVYGSNQPQHF
D: .; V: TRBV2; J: TRBJ1-1; size: once; DNA: TGTGCCAGCAGGGGGGGGAACACTGAAGCTTTCTTT; CDR3: CASRGGNTEAFF
D: TRBD1; V: TRBV6-5; J: TRBJ1-3; size: .; DNA: TGTGCCAGCATGGACAGGGGCCGGGGCACCATATATTTT; CDR3: CASMDRGRGTIYF
D: TRBD2; V: TRBV25-1; J: TRBJ2-2; size: .; DNA: TGTGCCAGCAGTGAAGGGGGAGGGGCCGGGGAGCTGTTTTTT; CDR3: CASSEGGGAGELFF
D: TRBD2; V: TRBV19; J: TRBJ2-2; size: .; DNA: TGTGCCAGTAGCGGACTAGCGGGATTTGGCGACACCGGGGAGCTGTTTTTT; CDR3: CASSGLAGFGDTGELFF
D: .; V: TRBV19; J: TRBJ1-5; size: .; DNA: TGTGCCAGTAGTTCCGTGCAGGGTCGTAAGCAGCCCCAGCATTTT; CDR3: CASSSVQGRKQPQHF
D: .; V: TRBV5-4; J: TRBJ1-3; size: .; DNA: TGTGCCAGCAGCTTGGTACAGGGAAACACCATATATTTT; CDR3: CASSLVQGNTIYF
D: TRBD1; V: TRBV23-1; J: TRBJ2-7; size: .; DNA: TGCGCCAGCAGTCATTCCAACCCCGGACAGGGGGCTTGTCTACGGAGCTCCTACGAGCAGTACTTC; CDR3: CASSHSNPGQGACLRSSYEQYF
D: .; V: TRBV3-1/TRBV3-2; J: TRBJ1-6; size: .; DNA: TGTGCCAGCAGCCAGGGCAATAATCCATATAATTCACCCCTCCACTTT; CDR3: CASSQGNNPYNSPLHF
D: TRBD2; V: TRBV27; J: TRBJ2-1; size: .; DNA: TGTGCCAGCAGTGAGACTAGCGGGAGTTATGGTGAGCAGTTCTTC; CDR3: CASSETSGSYGEQFF
D: .; V: TRBV5-1; J: TRBJ2-1; size: .; DNA: TGCGCCAGCAGCTTAGTCAGCGCCAATGAGCAGTTCTTC; CDR3: CASSLVSANEQFF
D: TRBD2; V: TRBV28; J: TRBJ2-1; size: .; DNA: TGTGCCAGCAGCCCAGCTACTAGCGGGGGCTACAATGAGCAGTTCTTC; CDR3: CASSPATSGGYNEQFF
D: .; V: TRBV18; J: TRBJ1-1; size: .; DNA: TGTGCCAGCTCACCGAGGACAGCAGCGAACACTGAAGCTTTCTTT; CDR3: CASSPRTAANTEAFF
D: TRBD1; V: TRBV15; J: TRBJ1-4; size: .; DNA: TGTGCCACCAGCAGAGATATTGTAGGGACAGGGGGTGGAGAAAAACTGTTTTTT; CDR3: CATSRDIVGTGGGEKLFF
D: TRBD1; V: TRBV15; J: TRBJ1-1; size: .; DNA: TGTGCCACCAGCAGAGATTGGACAGGGGGGAACACTGAAGCTTTCTTT; CDR3: CATSRDWTGGNTEAFF
D: TRBD1; V: TRBV5-1; J: TRBJ1-4; size: .; DNA: TGCGCCAGCAGCTCCGGGACAGGGGCCGGAGATGAAAAACTGTTTTTT; CDR3: CASSSGTGAGDEKLFF
D: .; V: TRBV11-3; J: TRBJ2-3; size: .; DNA: TGTGCCAGCAGCTTAGGGGCCCGACCGGATACGCAGTATTTT; CDR3: CASSLGARPDTQYF
D: .; V: TRBV6-1; J: TRBJ2-5; size: once; DNA: TGTGCCAGCAGTGAAGACAGGCTCCGGGAGACCCAGTACTTC; CDR3: CASSEDRLRETQYF
D: .; V: TRBV6-6; J: TRBJ1-2; size: .; DNA: TGTGCCAGCAGTACGGGGGGCGACGGCTATGGCTACACCTTC; CDR3: CASSTGGDGYGYTF
D: .; V: TRBV5-1; J: TRBJ1-4; size: .; DNA: TGCGCCAGCAGGCAGGCGGTTCGAATCGCGGGGGATGAAAAACTGTTTTTT; CDR3: CASRQAVRIAGDEKLFF
D: .; V: TRBV7-2; J: TRBJ1-1; size: .; DNA: TGTGCCAGCAGCTTAAAGCAGCGTGGAGCTTTCTTT; CDR3: CASSLKQRGAFF
D: .; V: TRBV24-1; J: TRBJ1-1; size: few; DNA: TGTGCCACCAGTGATCCGGGGGGTGAAGCTTTCTTT; CDR3: CATSDPGGEAFF
D: .; V: TRBV3-1/TRBV3-2; J: TRBJ1-1; size: once; DNA: TGTGCCAGCAGCCGTGTTGGAGGGGCTGAAGCTTTCTTT; CDR3: CASSRVGGAEAFF
D: TRBD2; V: TRBV2; J: TRBJ2-1; size: .; DNA: TGTGCCAGCAGCAACCCTTTGACTAGCGTTATAGGTGAGCAGTTCTTC; CDR3: CASSNPLTSVIGEQFF